This T cell receptor beta chain emerged from a study of blood T cell repertoires in COVID-19. Study in general: T cells, B-cell-depleted T cells, or PBMCs supplied cDNA or gDNA.

Per the original data handling: Nucleated cell number was recorded as an estimate derived from reference gene primer amplification. TCRdb's copy holds only in-frame clones and misses some; the assay was immunoSEQ multiplex PCR. V and J calls and clone size are copied from that table; D and trimming were computed from the DNA. The table includes 130,000 or so clones, more than 80% detected once. CDR3 length: 13 residues. CDR1 and CDR2 from the germline V gene are SEHNR and FQNEAQ (reference sequence). V gave up 2 bases and J gave up 7 bases, with 8 bases separating them. The receptor was derived from a human donor in a cohort sampled during active COVID-19. The sample comprised peripheral blood. The chain couples TRBV7-9 to TRBJ2-2; D is possibly TRBD1 (5 bases). The CDR3 is CASSLQGIGELFF. DNA of the CDR3: TGTGCCAGCAGCTTACAGGGCATCGGGGAGCTGTTTTTT.